Listed below are T cell receptor beta chains from one sample, sequenced in a study of T cell responses to AZD1222 COVID-19 vaccine. The repertoire was sequenced with immunoSEQ multiplex PCR; TCRdb's copy has only in-frame clones and lacks some. The repertoire includes fewer than 200,000 clones, about 90% of them detected once, and roughly 4.3% sits in the top ten. The specimen was peripheral blood, collected 28 days after the second dose of the MenACWY control vaccine. These TCRs come from an adult who received the MenACWY meningococcal vaccine as a control. Both conserved end residues are part of each CDR3. D genes are given only for firm matches. The size entry is marked missing in some rows and otherwise reads once, few, many or a size class.

few | TRBD1 | TRBJ1-2 | TRBV7-9 | TGTGCCAGCAGCTTAGGACAGGGGCCGATATATGGCTACACCTTC | CASSLGQGPIYGYTF
NA | NA | TRBJ2-5 | TRBV11-2 | TGTGCCAGCAGCGATTCACTGGGCCCCCCCCAAGAGACCCAGTACTTC | CASSDSLGPPQETQYF
NA | TRBD1 | TRBJ1-1 | TRBV11-2 | TGTGCCAGCAGCTTACTCCGACAGGGCTCCTTGCGAACTGAAGCTTTCTTT | CASSLLRQGSLRTEAFF
NA | NA | TRBJ1-2 | TRBV7-2 | TGTGCCAGCAGCTTCACAGATGGCTACACCTTC | CASSFTDGYTF
NA | TRBD1 | TRBJ2-6 | TRBV7-2 | TGTGCCAGCAGCTCAGGGGGATCTGGGGCCAACGTCCTGACTTTC | CASSSGGSGANVLTF
once | NA | TRBJ1-2 | TRBV7-9 | TGTGCCAGCAGCTCTCGTTGGGGAGGTGGCTACACCTTC | CASSSRWGGGYTF
NA | NA | TRBJ1-4 | TRBV27 | TGTGCCAGCAGTCGCCCCCCGACAGGAGACCCCTTTAATGAAAAACTGTTTTTT | CASSRPPTGDPFNEKLFF
NA | NA | TRBJ1-5 | TRBV19 | TGTGCCAGTAGTATAACATCCGGGACCGCCGACCATTTT | CASSITSGTADHF
once | NA | TRBJ1-4 | TRBV7-6 | TGTGCCAGCAGCTCTTCTGAGGGCCGCCCTGCAACTAATGAAAAACTGTTTTTT | CASSSSEGRPATNEKLFF
NA | NA | TRBJ1-2 | TRBV7-9 | TGTGCCAGCAGCTCGACAGGTACGGGCTTGAGCTACACCTTC | CASSSTGTGLSYTF
once | NA | TRBJ1-5 | TRBV24-1 | TGTGCCACCAGTGATTCGTTGCAGCCCCAGCATTTT | CATSDSLQPQHF
NA | NA | TRBJ1-1 | TRBV6-5 | TGTGCCACCGTAAATTTCGGGGGGAACACTGAAGCTTTCTTT | CATVNFGGNTEAFF
NA | NA | TRBJ1-4 | TRBV3-1/TRBV3-2 | TGTGCCAGCAGCCAGGAAGGGGTCGAAAAACTGTTTTTT | CASSQEGVEKLFF
NA | TRBD1 | TRBJ2-7 | TRBV4-1 | TGCGCCAGCAGCCAAGCGGAAGGACAGGGCTCCTACGAGCAGTACTTC | CASSQAEGQGSYEQYF
NA | NA | TRBJ1-6 | TRBV6-5 | TGTGCCAGCAGTTACGACGCTCCTGCAAATTCACCCCTCCACTTT | CASSYDAPANSPLHF
once | NA | TRBJ2-2 | TRBV20-1 | TGCAGTGCTAGGGGGACCGGGGAGCTGTTTTTT | CSARGTGELFF
NA | TRBD1 | TRBJ2-3 | TRBV14 | TGTGCCAGCAGCGCGACAGGGGGTCGAACAGATACGCAGTATTTT | CASSATGGRTDTQYF
NA | TRBD2 | TRBJ2-7 | TRBV28 | TGTGCCAGCAGTTTTCCCCTCTCAACTAGCGGCCTTTACGAGCAGTACTTC | CASSFPLSTSGLYEQYF
NA | NA | TRBJ2-3 | TRBV19 | TGTGCCAGTAGTCTCGCGGCCAGCACCGCAGATACGCAGTATTTT | CASSLAASTADTQYF
NA | TRBD2 | TRBJ2-1 | TRBV6-4 | TGTGCCAGCAGTTTACAACTAGCGGGAGGCAATGAGCAGTTCTTC | CASSLQLAGGNEQFF
NA | TRBD1 | TRBJ2-3 | TRBV19 | TGTGCCAGTAGTACGGGACAGGTTGCAGATACGCAGTATTTT | CASSTGQVADTQYF
NA | NA | TRBJ1-6 | TRBV28 | TGTGCCAGCAGGACATACATGAGCTCCTATAATTCACCCCTCCACTTT | CASRTYMSSYNSPLHF
NA | TRBD1 | TRBJ2-7 | TRBV5-1 | TGCGCCAGCAGCCAGGGACAGGGGCCCGAGCAGTACTTC | CASSQGQGPEQYF
once | TRBD2 | TRBJ2-1 | TRBV2 | TGTGCCAGCAGTGATGTATCGCGGGAGGGGGTTGAGCAGTTCTTC | CASSDVSREGVEQFF
once | TRBD2 | TRBJ2-7 | TRBV5-1 | TGCGCCAGCACCCCTAGGGGCGGGAGCTCCTACGAGCAGTACTTC | CASTPRGGSSYEQYF
NA | NA | TRBJ2-2 | TRBV6-2/TRBV6-3 | TGTGCCAGCAGTTACCCATGGGGGCGCGGGACCGGGGAGCTGTTTTTT | CASSYPWGRGTGELFF
NA | NA | TRBJ2-7 | TRBV6-5 | TGTGCCAGCAGTTACGCAGGACGGGGCGAGCAGTACTTC | CASSYAGRGEQYF
NA | NA | TRBJ1-5 | TRBV18 | TGTGCCAGCTCACCCTCGGGACGAGATCAGCCCCAGCATTTT | CASSPSGRDQPQHF
once | TRBD1 | TRBJ1-2 | TRBV5-1 | TGCGCCAGCAGGAAGACAGGGAGAGGCTACACCTTC | CASRKTGRGYTF
NA | TRBD1 | TRBJ2-2 | TRBV27 | TGTGCCAGCTCCCTGGGACAGGGGACTAAGAACACCGGGGAGCTGTTTTTT | CASSLGQGTKNTGELFF
NA | NA | TRBJ1-1 | TRBV28 | TGTGCCAGCAGCGCCCCGGGGACGAACACTGAAGCTTTCTTT | CASSAPGTNTEAFF
NA | NA | TRBJ1-5 | TRBV11-2 | TGTGCCAGCAGCTTAGAGTTCAGGCAGCCCCAGCATTTT | CASSLEFRQPQHF
NA | NA | TRBJ2-7 | TRBV3-1/TRBV3-2 | TGTGCCAGCAGCCATCGATACTACGAGCAGTACTTC | CASSHRYYEQYF
NA | NA | TRBJ1-5 | TRBV12-3/TRBV12-4 | TGTGCCAGCAGCCTAGGGCTCAATCAGCCCCAGCATTTT | CASSLGLNQPQHF
NA | NA | TRBJ1-2 | TRBV12-3/TRBV12-4 | TGTGCCAGCAGTTCCCTAGTGCAAGATGGCTACACCTTC | CASSSLVQDGYTF
NA | NA | TRBJ1-5 | TRBV6-2/TRBV6-3 | TGTGCCAGCAGTCTCCTTGGGCCGTCGTTTAGGCCCCAGCATTTT | CASSLLGPSFRPQHF
NA | TRBD2 | TRBJ2-1 | TRBV7-2 | TGTGCCAGCAGCCGGACTAGCGGGAGGATCGATGAGCAGTTCTTC | CASSRTSGRIDEQFF
NA | NA | TRBJ1-1 | TRBV7-9 | TGTGCCAGCAGCTTAGGCACGCGGGCTTTCTTT | CASSLGTRAFF